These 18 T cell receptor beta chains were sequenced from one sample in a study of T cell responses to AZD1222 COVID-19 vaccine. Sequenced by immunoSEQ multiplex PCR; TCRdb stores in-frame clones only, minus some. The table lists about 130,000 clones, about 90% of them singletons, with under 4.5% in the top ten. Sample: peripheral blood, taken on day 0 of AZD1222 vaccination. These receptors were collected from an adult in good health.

The CDR3 DNA sequence: TGTGCCAGCAGTGAAGCATTGGCGGCCTACGAGCAGTACTTC. Its protein is CASSEALAAYEQYF. The rearrangement uses TRBV6-1 and TRBJ2-7; D unclear. In germline, CDR1 is MNHNS, CDR2 SASEGT. Trimming cost V 0 bases and J 2 bases, with 8 bases left between them. There are 14 residues in the CDR3.

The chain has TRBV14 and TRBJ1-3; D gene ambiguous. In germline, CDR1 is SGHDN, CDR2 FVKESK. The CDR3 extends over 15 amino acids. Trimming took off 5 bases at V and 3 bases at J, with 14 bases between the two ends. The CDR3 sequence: CASSFPGDHGNTIYF. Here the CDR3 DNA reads TGTGCCAGCAGCTTCCCCGGGGATCATGGAAACACCATATATTTT. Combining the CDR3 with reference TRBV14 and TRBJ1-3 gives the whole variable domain EAGVTQFPSHSVIEKGQTVTLRCDPISGHDNLYWYRRVMGKEIKFLLHFVKESKQDESGMPNNRFLAERTGGTYSTLKVQPAELEDSGVYFCASSFPGDHGNTIYFGEGSWLTVV.

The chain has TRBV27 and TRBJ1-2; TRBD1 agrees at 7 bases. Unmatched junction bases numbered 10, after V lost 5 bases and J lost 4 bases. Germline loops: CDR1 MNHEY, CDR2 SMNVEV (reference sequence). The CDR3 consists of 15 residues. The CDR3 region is CASSARTGRSYGYTF. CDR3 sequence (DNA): TGTGCCAGCAGTGCCCGGACAGGCAGGAGCTATGGCTACACCTTC.

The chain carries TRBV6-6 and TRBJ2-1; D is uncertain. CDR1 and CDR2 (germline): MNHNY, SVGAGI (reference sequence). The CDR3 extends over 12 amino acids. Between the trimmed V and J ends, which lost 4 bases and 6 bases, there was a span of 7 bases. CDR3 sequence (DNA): TGTGCCAGCAGTTTTTCACTCAATGAGCAGTTCTTC. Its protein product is CASSFSLNEQFF.

CDR3 nucleotides: TGTGCCAGCGCGAGGGGCGGATACGAGCAGTACTTC. Translation gives CASARGGYEQYF. This chain uses TRBV3-1 (or the pseudogene TRBV3-2) with TRBJ2-7; D may correspond to TRBD1 or TRBD2 (5 bases each). The CDR3 contains 12 residues. Germline CDR1 and CDR2: LGHDT and YNNKEL (reference sequence). V lost 8 bases to trimming and J lost 4 bases, with 12 bases between them.

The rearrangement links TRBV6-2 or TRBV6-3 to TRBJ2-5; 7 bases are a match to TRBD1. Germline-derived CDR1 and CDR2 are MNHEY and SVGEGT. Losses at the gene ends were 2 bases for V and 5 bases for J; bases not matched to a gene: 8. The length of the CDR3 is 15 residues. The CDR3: CASSYGQGDRETQYF. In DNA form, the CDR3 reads TGTGCCAGCAGTTACGGGCAGGGGGATAGGGAGACCCAGTACTTC.

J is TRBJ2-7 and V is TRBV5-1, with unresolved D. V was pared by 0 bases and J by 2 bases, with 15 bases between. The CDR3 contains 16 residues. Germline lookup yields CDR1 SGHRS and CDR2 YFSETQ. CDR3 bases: TGCGCCAGCAGCTTGGGTATTAGGACCACTACCTACGAGCAGTACTTC. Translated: CASSLGIRTTTYEQYF.

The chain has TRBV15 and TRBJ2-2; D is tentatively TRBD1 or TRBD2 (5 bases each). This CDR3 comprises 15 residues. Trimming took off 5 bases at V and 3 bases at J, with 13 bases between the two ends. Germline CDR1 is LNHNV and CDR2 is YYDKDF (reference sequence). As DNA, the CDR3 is TGTGCCACCAGCTTCGGGGCGATGGACACCGGGGAGCTGTTTTTT. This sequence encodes CATSFGAMDTGELFF.

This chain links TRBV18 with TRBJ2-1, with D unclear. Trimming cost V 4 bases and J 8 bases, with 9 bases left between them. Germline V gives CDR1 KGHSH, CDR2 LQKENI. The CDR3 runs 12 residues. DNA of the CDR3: TGTGCCAGCTCACGAGACCGGGATGAGCAGTTCTTC. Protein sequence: CASSRDRDEQFF.

The CDR3, as DNA: TGTGCTAGTGCCCCCACGGGGGGAAATGAAAAACTGTTTTTT. Encoded protein: CASAPTGGNEKLFF. The chain combines TRBV12-5 with TRBJ1-4, with D maybe TRBD1 (5 bases). The CDR3 loop spans 14 amino acids. From germline, CDR1 is LGHNT and CDR2 FRNRAP. The V gene lost 7 bases and the J gene lost 5 bases, with 14 bases spanning the gap.

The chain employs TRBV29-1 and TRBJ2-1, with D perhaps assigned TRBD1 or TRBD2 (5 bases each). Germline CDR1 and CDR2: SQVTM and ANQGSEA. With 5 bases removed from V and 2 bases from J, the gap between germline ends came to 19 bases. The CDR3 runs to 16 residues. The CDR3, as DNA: TGCAGCGTTTTGGGTGGGACGGGACCTACCTACAATGAGCAGTTCTTC. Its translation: CSVLGGTGPTYNEQFF.

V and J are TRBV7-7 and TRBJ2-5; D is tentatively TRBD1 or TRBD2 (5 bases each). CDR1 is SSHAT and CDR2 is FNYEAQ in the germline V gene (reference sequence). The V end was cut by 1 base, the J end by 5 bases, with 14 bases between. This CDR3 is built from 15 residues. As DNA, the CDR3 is TGTGCCAGCAGCTTAGGGGACCGTCGGAGGGAGACCCAGTACTTC. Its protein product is CASSLGDRRRETQYF.

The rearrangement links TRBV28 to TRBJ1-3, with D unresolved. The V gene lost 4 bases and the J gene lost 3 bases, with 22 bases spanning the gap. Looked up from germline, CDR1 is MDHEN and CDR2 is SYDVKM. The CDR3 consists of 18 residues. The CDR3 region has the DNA TGTGCCAGCAGTTCCCCGTCTGGAGGGTCCAGGTTTGGAAACACCATATATTTT. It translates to CASSSPSGGSRFGNTIYF.

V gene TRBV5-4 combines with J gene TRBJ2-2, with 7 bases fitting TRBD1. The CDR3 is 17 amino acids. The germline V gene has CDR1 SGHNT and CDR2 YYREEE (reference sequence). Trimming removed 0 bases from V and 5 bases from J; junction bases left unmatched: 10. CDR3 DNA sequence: TGTGCCAGCAGCTTGGGAATCCGACAGGGCGGTACCGGGGAGCTGTTTTTT. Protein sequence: CASSLGIRQGGTGELFF.

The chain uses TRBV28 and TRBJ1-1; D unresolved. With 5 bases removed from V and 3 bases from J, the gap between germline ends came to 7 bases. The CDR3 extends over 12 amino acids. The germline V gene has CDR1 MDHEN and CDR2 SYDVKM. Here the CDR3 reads CASSTLYTEAFF. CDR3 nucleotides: TGTGCCAGCAGTACCCTGTACACTGAAGCTTTCTTT.

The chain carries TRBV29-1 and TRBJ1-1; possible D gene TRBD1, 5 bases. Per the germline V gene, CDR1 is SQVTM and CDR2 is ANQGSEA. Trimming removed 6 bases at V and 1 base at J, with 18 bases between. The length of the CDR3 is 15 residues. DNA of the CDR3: TGCAGCGTCTCTACCTTGACAGCAGGGAACACTGAAGCTTTCTTT. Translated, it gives CSVSTLTAGNTEAFF.

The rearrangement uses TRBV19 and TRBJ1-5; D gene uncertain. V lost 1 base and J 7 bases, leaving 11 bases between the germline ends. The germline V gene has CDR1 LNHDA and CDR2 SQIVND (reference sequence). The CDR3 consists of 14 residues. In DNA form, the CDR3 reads TGTGCCAGTAGTATAGCGGGAGTGGAACAGCCCCAGCATTTT. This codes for CASSIAGVEQPQHF.

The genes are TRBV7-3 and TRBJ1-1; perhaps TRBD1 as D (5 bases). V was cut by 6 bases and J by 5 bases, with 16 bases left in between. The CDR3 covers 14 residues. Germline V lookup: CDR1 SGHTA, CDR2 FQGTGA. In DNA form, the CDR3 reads TGTGCCAGCAGGCCCGGGGCGCTGTGGACTGAAGCTTTCTTT. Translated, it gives CASRPGALWTEAFF. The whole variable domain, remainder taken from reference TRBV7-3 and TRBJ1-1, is GAGVSQTPSNKVTEKGKYVELRCDPISGHTALYWYRQSLGQGPEFLIYFQGTGAADDSGLPNDRFFAVRPEGSVSTLKIQRTERGDSAVYLCASRPGALWTEAFFGQGTRLTVV.